This T cell receptor beta chain came from a study of control samples from healthy donors and cancer patients. Some clones are missing from TCRdb's copy, which holds only in-frame ones; the method was immunoSEQ multiplex PCR. The sample holds about 40,000 clones; 80% to 95% are singletons and the top ten take around 3.6%. Losses at the gene ends were 2 bases for V and 7 bases for J; bases not matched to a gene: 10. The CDR3 length is 17 residues. Germline lookup yields CDR1 SGHVS and CDR2 FNYEAQ. This rearrangement joins TRBV7-6 to TRBJ1-3, with 11 bases fitting TRBD1. Sequencing used blood. This receptor was taken from a woman aged 45-59 years in good health. The CDR3 is CASSLTGQGAIRNTIYF. The CDR3 region has the DNA TGTGCCAGCAGCTTAACAGGACAGGGGGCTATCCGGAACACCATATATTTT.